This T cell receptor (beta chain) is from a study of T cells in Graves' hyperthyroidism and ophthalmopathy. Looking at the study overall: Peripheral blood was obtained at initial diagnosis, preceding any treatment.

The length of the CDR3 is 17 residues. The J segment lost 8 bases and the V segment lost 0 bases, leaving 9 bases of the junction unmatched. Germline V gene sequence: CDR1 SEHNR, CDR2 FQNEAQ (reference sequence). Patients with uncontrolled infections, other autoimmune diseases, pregnancy or lactation were excluded. Thyroid ultrasound, orbital computed tomography, clinical symptoms, and serum thyroxine and TRAb underpinned diagnoses. The PBMCs studied were ones that came from 8.5 to 10 ml fresh peripheral blood. RNA transcripts were the template for amplifying TCR beta CDR3 regions. HTBI primers were used for first-round RT-PCR of the TCR CDR3. TCRdb fed the multiplex PCR reads into MiXCR, producing one record per CDR3 protein. The table lists some 350,000 distinct CDR3 sequences, about 15% of them singletons. This clonotype was counted only a few times.

The gene calls are TRBV7-9 and TRBJ2-2; 10 positions match TRBD2. Source material: blood. This clonotype was sampled from a woman aged 18 to 35 with Graves' hyperthyroidism that later progressed to Graves' ophthalmopathy. For the CDR3, the DNA is TGTGCCAGCAGCTTAGCGCTGATCACTAGCGGGGCTGGGGAGCTGTTTTTT. This codes for CASSLALITSGAGELFF.